This T cell receptor (beta chain) was obtained from a study of blood T cell repertoires in COVID-19. CDR1 and CDR2 (germline): LGHNA, YNFKEQ. The CDR3 has 13 amino acids. V lost 2 bases to trimming and J lost 9 bases, with 11 bases between them. Two negative PCRs, clearance, or symptom resolution were required of recovered Cohort 3 donors. Produced via immunoSEQ multiplex PCR; TCRdb's table is partial and in-frame only. This sample has approximately 300,000 clones, with 92% found just once. The receptor's source is a woman aged 25 to 39 who had recovered from COVID-19. Sequenced sample: PBMCs or T cells enriched from blood (not recorded which). The rearrangement uses TRBV4-2 and TRBJ2-1, with a tentative D call TRBD1 (5 bases). This CDR3 is CASSQTTTAEQFF. The CDR3 DNA reads as TGTGCCAGCAGCCAAACTACGACAGCTGAGCAGTTCTTC.